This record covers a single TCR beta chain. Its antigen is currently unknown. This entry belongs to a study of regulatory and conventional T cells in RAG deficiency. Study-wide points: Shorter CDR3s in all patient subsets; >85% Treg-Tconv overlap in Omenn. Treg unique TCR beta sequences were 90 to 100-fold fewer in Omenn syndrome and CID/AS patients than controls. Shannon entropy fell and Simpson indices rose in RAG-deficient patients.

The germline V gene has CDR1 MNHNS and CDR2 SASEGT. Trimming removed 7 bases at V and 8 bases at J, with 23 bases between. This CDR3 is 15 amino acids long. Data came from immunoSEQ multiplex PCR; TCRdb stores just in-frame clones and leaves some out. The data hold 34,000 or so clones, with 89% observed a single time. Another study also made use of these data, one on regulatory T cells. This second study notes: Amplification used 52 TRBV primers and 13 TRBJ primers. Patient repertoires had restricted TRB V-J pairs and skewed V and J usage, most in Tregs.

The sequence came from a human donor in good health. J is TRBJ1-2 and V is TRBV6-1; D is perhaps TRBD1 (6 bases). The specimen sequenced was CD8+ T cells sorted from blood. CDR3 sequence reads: CASTVGDTGQRGYTF. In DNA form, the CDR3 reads TGTGCCAGCACCGTTGGGGACACAGGGCAAAGGGGCTACACCTTC.